This T cell receptor beta chain appears in the sequencing data of a study of blood T cell repertoires in COVID-19. Looking at the study overall: Sites across the United States, Italy and Spain contributed samples from acute and convalescent COVID-19.

This clone was counted once. Under the authors' procedure: Amplifying reference gene primers gave estimates of nucleated cell counts. Generated by immunoSEQ multiplex PCR, the TCRdb table keeps only in-frame clones and is missing some. That table is the source of V, J and clone size, and D and trimming were worked out from the DNA. The top ten hold roughly a tenth of the sample, which has hundreds of thousands of clones, around 91% seen once. This CDR3 contains 16 residues. V was trimmed by 1 base and J by 1 base, leaving 10 bases between them. Germline CDR1 is SGHNT and CDR2 is YENEEA. This chain connects TRBV11-3 to TRBJ1-4, with a tentative D call TRBD1 (6 bases). The source material was PBMCs or T cells enriched from blood (not recorded which). The receptor's source is a woman in her forties who had recovered from COVID-19. As DNA, the CDR3 is TGTGCCAGCAGCTTAGTCGGACAGAGAACTAATGAAAAACTGTTTTTT. The encoded protein is CASSLVGQRTNEKLFF.